Below are 18 T cell receptor beta chains sequenced from a single sample in a study of blood T cells in healthy people across ages. Next came a second PCR, run for about 6 to 11 cycles, which used a sample-barcoded 5' primer along with a J-beta primer mix. MiXCR was run by TCRdb on the 5' RACE reads, yielding one entry per CDR3 protein. Here the sample spans approximately 400,000 distinct CDR3 sequences, roughly half being singletons. Material for sequencing was blood. The receptor set was obtained from a man aged 55 to 70 in good health.

This clonotype is a singleton in its sample. This chain connects TRBV4-2 to TRBJ2-3, with D uncertain. The germline V gene has CDR1 LGHNA and CDR2 YNFKEQ. Trimming removed 5 bases from V and 0 bases from J, with 9 bases in between. CDR3 size: 14 residues. CDR3 DNA sequence: TGTGCCAGCAGCACCTATCCCAGCACAGATACGCAGTATTTT. It translates to CASSTYPSTDTQYF.

This clonotype has only a few counts. This sequence joins TRBV7-2 and TRBJ2-4; TRBD1 agrees at 9 bases. The J segment lost 13 bases and the V segment lost 4 bases, leaving 5 bases of the junction unmatched. CDR1 SGHTA and CDR2 FQGNSA come from the germline V gene. This CDR3 region has 12 residues. In DNA form, the CDR3 reads TGTGCCAGCAGCTCGGACAGGGGCGGGCAGTACTTC. It is translated as CASSSDRGGQYF.

The CDR3 DNA sequence: TGTGCCAGCAGCCTAGCGGGAGATAGGTACGAGCAGTACTTC. Its protein product is CASSLAGDRYEQYF. The chain has TRBV9 and TRBJ2-4; 10 bases map to TRBD2. The end of the DNA aligns better with TRBJ2-7, so the J call may be wrong. Germline V gene sequence: CDR1 SGDLS, CDR2 YYNGEE. The CDR3 sequence is 14 residues long.

In its sample, this clonotype was seen many times. This chain joins TRBV2 and TRBJ2-7, with D possibly TRBD2 on 5 matching bases. The CDR3 extends over 12 amino acids. Trimming took off 7 bases at V and 0 bases at J, with 7 bases between the two ends. CDR1 is SNHLY, CDR2 FYNNEI, per germline. CDR3 region: CASIGDSYEQYF. In DNA, the CDR3 is TGTGCCAGCATCGGGGACTCCTACGAGCAGTACTTC.

This clonotype was detected a few times. CDR3 in amino acids: CSASSGGSSYNEQFF. The CDR3 coding sequence is TGCAGTGCTAGTAGTGGCGGGAGCTCCTACAATGAGCAGTTCTTC. The chain has TRBV20-1 and TRBJ2-1, with 7 bases matching TRBD2. Unmatched junction bases numbered 5, after V lost 3 bases and J lost 0 bases. CDR1 DFQATT and CDR2 SNEGSKA come from the germline V gene (reference sequence). The CDR3 runs to 15 residues.

The chain recombines TRBV12-3 or TRBV12-4 with TRBJ2-3; the match to TRBD2 covers 7 bases. This CDR3 spans 15 amino acids. V was pared by 4 bases and J by 6 bases, with 10 bases of the junction left unmatched. CDR3 loop: CASSSPALATDTQYF. CDR3 in DNA: TGTGCCAGCAGTTCCCCGGCACTAGCGACCGATACGCAGTATTTT.

The gene calls are TRBV7-2 and TRBJ2-3; 8 bases align to TRBD1. The CDR3 length is 14 residues. The germline V gene encodes CDR1 SGHTA and CDR2 FQGNSA. The trim removed 2 bases at V and 3 bases at J, leaving 1 base unmatched. The CDR3 sequence is CASSLRQGTDTQYF. In DNA form, the CDR3 reads TGTGCCAGCAGCTTAAGACAGGGGACAGATACGCAGTATTTT.

The V call is TRBV5-1, the J call TRBJ2-5; no clear D gene. Trimming stripped 0 bases from V and 4 bases from J, with 10 bases between. This CDR3 has 14 residues. Germline V gene data show CDR1 as SGHRS and CDR2 as YFSETQ. The CDR3 reads CASSLAGLAETQYF. The CDR3 DNA is TGCGCCAGCAGCTTGGCCGGGTTAGCAGAGACCCAGTACTTC. The whole variable domain, remainder taken from reference TRBV5-1 and TRBJ2-5, is KAGVTQTPRYLIKTRGQQVTLSCSPISGHRSVSWYQQTPGQGLQFLFEYFSETQRNKGNFPGRFSGRQFSNSRSEMNVSTLELGDSALYLCASSLAGLAETQYFGPGTRLLVL.

The V call is TRBV2, the J call TRBJ2-7, with 9 bases fitting TRBD1. V lost 4 bases, J lost 3 bases, and 7 bases stayed unmatched. CDR3 size: 15 residues. Germline V lookup: CDR1 SNHLY, CDR2 FYNNEI. The CDR3 bases are TGTGCCAGCAGTGGAACCGGGACAGGGATCTACGAGCAGTACTTC. This gives the protein CASSGTGTGIYEQYF.

V gene TRBV7-2 combines with J gene TRBJ1-4, with D perhaps matching TRBD1 (5 bases). The V end was cut by 4 bases, the J end by 8 bases, with 11 bases between. The CDR3 is 13 amino acids. Germline V gene lookup returns CDR1 SGHTA and CDR2 FQGNSA. CDR3 nucleotide sequence: TGTGCCAGCAGCTCCTCGGGGGGGGAAAAACTGTTTTTT. The encoded protein is CASSSSGGEKLFF.

The chain couples TRBV7-9 to TRBJ1-6; no clear D. The length of the CDR3 is 12 residues. The germline V and J ends were trimmed by 3 bases and 8 bases, with 5 bases remaining between them. From germline, CDR1 is SEHNR and CDR2 FQNEAQ (reference sequence). For the CDR3, the DNA is TGTGCCAGCAGCTTTCCCGATTCACCCCTCCACTTT. Residues: CASSFPDSPLHF.

The rearrangement links TRBV6-5 to TRBJ1-6; TRBD1 is a possible D gene (6 bases). V lost 6 bases to trimming and J lost 3 bases, with 9 bases between them. The V gene's germline CDR1 is MNHEY and CDR2 SVGAGI. CDR3 length equals 14 residues. In DNA form, the CDR3 reads TGTGCCAGCAGCCAACAGGGCTATAATTCACCCCTCCACTTT. Residues: CASSQQGYNSPLHF.

This clonotype was seen at least ten times. The chain employs TRBV7-9 and TRBJ2-6; no firm D call. V was cut by 2 bases and J by 2 bases, with 7 bases left in between. Germline-derived CDR1 and CDR2 are SEHNR and FQNEAQ (reference sequence). The length of the CDR3 is 15 residues. The CDR3 here is CASSLRVAGANVLTF. DNA of the CDR3: TGTGCCAGCAGCTTACGGGTAGCTGGGGCCAACGTCCTGACTTTC.

There are many counts of this clonotype. The V gene is TRBV7-2, the J gene TRBJ2-1; no clear D. The ends were cut back, 3 bases at V and 3 bases at J, with 0 bases in the middle. CDR1 and CDR2 (germline): SGHTA, FQGNSA. The CDR3 extends over 11 amino acids. The DNA of the CDR3 is TGTGCCAGCAGCTTCTACAATGAGCAGTTCTTC. It specifies CASSFYNEQFF.

The chain carries TRBV20-1 and TRBJ2-1; 11 bases align to TRBD2. V dropped 3 bases and J dropped 8; count of bases not matched to a gene: 9. Germline CDR1 DFQATT, CDR2 SNEGSKA (reference sequence). This CDR3 has 15 amino acids. The CDR3 reads CSASNSGGAFDEQFF. The CDR3 coding sequence is TGCAGTGCTAGTAATAGCGGGGGGGCGTTTGATGAGCAGTTCTTC.

The chain combines TRBV11-2 with TRBJ2-1; D is possibly TRBD2 (6 bases). Per the germline V gene, CDR1 is SGHAT and CDR2 is FQNNGV. The CDR3 extends over 17 amino acids. The ends were cut back, 5 bases at V and 3 bases at J, with 20 bases in the middle. The CDR3 coding sequence is TGTGCCAGCAGCCAGGGAGGTGGGTTAAGGAGCTACAATGAGCAGTTCTTC. Translation gives CASSQGGGLRSYNEQFF.

The chain employs TRBV6-5 and TRBJ2-5, with D unclear. CDR3 length: 13 residues. Per germline, CDR1 MNHEY and CDR2 SVGAGI. Trimming removed 8 bases at V and 3 bases at J, with 13 bases between. CDR3 bases: TGTGCCAGCGCCTCCCTCGTTAAAGAGACCCAGTACTTC. Its protein product is CASASLVKETQYF.

The chain joins TRBV7-8 to TRBJ2-3; no definite D call. V lost 3 bases and J 4 bases, leaving 5 bases between the germline ends. CDR1 SGHVS and CDR2 FQNEAQ come from the germline V gene. The CDR3 sequence is 12 residues long. The CDR3 sequence is CASSFIPDTQYF. For the CDR3, the DNA is TGTGCCAGCAGCTTTATTCCAGATACGCAGTATTTT.